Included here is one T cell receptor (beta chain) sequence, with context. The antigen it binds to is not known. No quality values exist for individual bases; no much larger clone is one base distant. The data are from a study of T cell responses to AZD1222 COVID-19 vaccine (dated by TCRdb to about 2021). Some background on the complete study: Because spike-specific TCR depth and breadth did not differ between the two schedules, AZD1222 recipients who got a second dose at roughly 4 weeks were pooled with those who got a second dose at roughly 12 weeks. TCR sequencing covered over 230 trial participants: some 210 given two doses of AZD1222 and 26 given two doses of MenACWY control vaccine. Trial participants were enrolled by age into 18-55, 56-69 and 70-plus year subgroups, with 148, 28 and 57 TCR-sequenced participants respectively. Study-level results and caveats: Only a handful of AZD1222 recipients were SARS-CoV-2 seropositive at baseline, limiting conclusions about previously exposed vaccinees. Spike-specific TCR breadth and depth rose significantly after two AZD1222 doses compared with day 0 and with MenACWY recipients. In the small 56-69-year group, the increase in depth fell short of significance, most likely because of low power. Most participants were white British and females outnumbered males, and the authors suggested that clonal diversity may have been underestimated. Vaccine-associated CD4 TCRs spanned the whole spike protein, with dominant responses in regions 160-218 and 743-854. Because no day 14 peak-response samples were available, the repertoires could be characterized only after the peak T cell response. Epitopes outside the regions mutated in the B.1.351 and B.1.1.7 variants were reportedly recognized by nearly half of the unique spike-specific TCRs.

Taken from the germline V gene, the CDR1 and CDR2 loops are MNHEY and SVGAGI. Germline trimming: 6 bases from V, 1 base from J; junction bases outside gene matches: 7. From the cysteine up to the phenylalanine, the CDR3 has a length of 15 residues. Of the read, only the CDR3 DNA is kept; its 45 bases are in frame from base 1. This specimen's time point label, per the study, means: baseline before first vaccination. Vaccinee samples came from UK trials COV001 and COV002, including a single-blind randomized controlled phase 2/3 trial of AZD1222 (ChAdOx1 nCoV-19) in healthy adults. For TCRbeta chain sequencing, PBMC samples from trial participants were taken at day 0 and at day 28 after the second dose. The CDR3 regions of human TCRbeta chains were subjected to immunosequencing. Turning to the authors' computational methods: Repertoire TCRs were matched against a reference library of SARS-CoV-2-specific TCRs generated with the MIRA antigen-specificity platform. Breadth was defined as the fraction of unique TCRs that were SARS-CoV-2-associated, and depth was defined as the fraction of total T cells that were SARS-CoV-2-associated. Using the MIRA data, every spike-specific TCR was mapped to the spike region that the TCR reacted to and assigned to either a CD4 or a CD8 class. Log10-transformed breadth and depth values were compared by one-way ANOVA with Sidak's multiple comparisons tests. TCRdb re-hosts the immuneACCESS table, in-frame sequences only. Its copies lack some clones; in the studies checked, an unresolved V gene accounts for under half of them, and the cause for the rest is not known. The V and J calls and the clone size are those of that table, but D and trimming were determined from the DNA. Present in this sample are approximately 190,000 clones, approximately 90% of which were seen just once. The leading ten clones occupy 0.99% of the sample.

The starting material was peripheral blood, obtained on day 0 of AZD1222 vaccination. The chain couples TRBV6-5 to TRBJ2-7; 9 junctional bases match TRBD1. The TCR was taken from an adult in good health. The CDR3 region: CASRALTGGSYEQYF. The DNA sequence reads TGTGCCAGCAGGGCCCTGACAGGGGGGTCCTACGAGCAGTACTTC.